One sample yielded the 22 T cell receptor beta chains listed below, sequenced in a study of T cells after yellow fever vaccination. Via MiXCR, TCRdb re-called the 5' RACE reads, giving one row per CDR3 protein. The table includes about 320,000 distinct CDR3 sequences, approximately 12% detected once. Sequencing was performed on CD4+ T cells sorted from PBMCs, taken 15 days after the yellow fever booster vaccination. The source of these receptors is a man between 18 and 35 years old who received the YFV17D yellow fever vaccine.

CDR3 amino acids: CSANVQGNQPQHF. DNA of the CDR3: TGCAGTGCAAATGTACAAGGCAATCAGCCCCAGCATTTT. The V call is TRBV20-1, the J call TRBJ1-5; no definite D call. CDR1 and CDR2 from the germline V gene are DFQATT and SNEGSKA (reference sequence). V was cut by 6 bases and J by 2 bases, with 11 bases left in between. This CDR3 has 13 residues.

V gene TRBV5-4 combines with J gene TRBJ2-3, with 7 nucleotides matching TRBD2. V was clipped by 1 base and J by 4 bases; unmatched bases: 9. Germline V gene data show CDR1 as SGHNT and CDR2 as YYREEE (reference sequence). The CDR3 is 16 amino acids. The CDR3 DNA reads TGTGCCAGCAGCTTGAGATCGGGGGGATCGGCAGATACGCAGTATTTT. It specifies CASSLRSGGSADTQYF.

The CDR3 is CASSYAGSRYGYTF. As DNA, the CDR3 is TGTGCCAGCAGTTACGCGGGGAGTCGGTATGGCTACACCTTC. The V and J genes are TRBV6-5 and TRBJ1-2; D is unclear. The length of the CDR3 is 14 residues. V was cut by 2 bases and J by 5 bases, with 12 bases left in between. CDR1 and CDR2 (germline): MNHEY, SVGAGI.

This clonotype was detected a few times. This chain connects TRBV9 to TRBJ2-5; D is ambiguous. The CDR3 is 14 amino acids. Germline V lookup: CDR1 SGDLS, CDR2 YYNGEE. V was trimmed by 0 bases and J by 0 bases, leaving 6 bases between them. CDR3 DNA: TGTGCCAGCAGCGTAGCTTTGTACCAAGAGACCCAGTACTTC. This codes for CASSVALYQETQYF.

This clonotype was detected ten times or more. The rearrangement links TRBV7-6 to TRBJ2-2; D remains ambiguous. Germline loops: CDR1 SGHVS, CDR2 FNYEAQ. The CDR3 covers 14 residues. Trimming shortened V by 3 bases and J by 0 bases, and 5 bases separated the two germline ends. The CDR3 DNA reads as TGTGCCAGCAGCTTTGGCACGAACACCGGGGAGCTGTTTTTT. This sequence encodes CASSFGTNTGELFF.

The J gene is TRBJ2-7, the V gene TRBV5-1, with D possibly being TRBD1 (5 bases). Deletions cut 0 bases from V and 6 bases from J, with 7 bases between. The CDR3 is made up of 12 amino acids. CDR1 is SGHRS and CDR2 is YFSETQ in the germline V gene. The CDR3 coding sequence is TGCGCCAGCAGCTTGGGCAGGGTCGAGCAGTACTTC. Residues: CASSLGRVEQYF.

This clonotype was observed at least ten times. Here the CDR3 reads CATSRDLGAETQYF. CDR3 DNA: TGTGCCACCAGCAGAGATTTGGGGGCAGAGACCCAGTACTTC. The chain recombines TRBV15 with TRBJ2-5; perhaps TRBD1 as D (6 bases). Trimming left V 0 bases short and J 4 bases short, with 9 bases between. Germline V CDR1 and CDR2: LNHNV, YYDKDF (reference sequence). The CDR3 length is 14 residues.

This clonotype was seen a handful of times. This chain joins TRBV28 and TRBJ1-4; a weak D match, TRBD1 (6 bases). The CDR3 covers 15 residues. Germline CDR1 and CDR2: MDHEN and SYDVKM. Trimming took off 5 bases at V and 7 bases at J, with 17 bases between the two ends. The CDR3 region is CASSPPEGEGEKLFF. In DNA, the CDR3 is TGTGCCAGCAGTCCCCCGGAGGGGGAAGGTGAAAAACTGTTTTTT.

The rearrangement links TRBV20-1 to TRBJ2-3, with 8 bases that match TRBD1. V trimming: 5 bases; J trimming: 2 bases; junction bases outside the gene matches: 6. CDR1 is DFQATT, CDR2 SNEGSKA, per germline (reference sequence). The CDR3 contains 14 residues. The CDR3: CSAPGTGNTDTQYF. The CDR3 coding sequence is TGCAGTGCTCCCGGGACAGGTAACACAGATACGCAGTATTTT.

The chain couples TRBV15 to TRBJ2-5, with 7 bases fitting TRBD1. This CDR3 has 15 residues. Germline CDR1 reads LNHNV; CDR2 reads YYDKDF (reference sequence). V trimming: 2 bases; J trimming: 2 bases; junction bases outside the gene matches: 5. CDR3 region: CATSRPGQFQETQYF. In DNA form, the CDR3 reads TGTGCCACCAGCAGACCGGGACAGTTTCAAGAGACCCAGTACTTC.

V usage is TRBV4-3 and J usage is TRBJ1-2; 7 bases map to TRBD1. The CDR3 is 17 amino acids. The trim removed 4 bases at V and 3 bases at J, leaving 14 bases unmatched. Looked up from germline, CDR1 is LGHNA and CDR2 is YSLEER. CDR3 protein: CASSREMGQSNYYGYTF. The CDR3 DNA reads as TGCGCCAGCAGCCGAGAAATGGGACAGTCGAATTACTATGGCTACACCTTC.

This clonotype has more than one count but fewer than ten. The chain links TRBV28 to TRBJ2-3; 10 bases are a match to TRBD1. CDR1 MDHEN and CDR2 SYDVKM come from the germline V gene. This CDR3 region has 16 residues. V gave up 6 bases and J gave up 4 bases; unmatched junction bases: 10. This CDR3 is CASSQGGTGAPDTQYF. The DNA of the CDR3 is TGTGCCAGCAGCCAAGGAGGGACAGGGGCCCCAGATACGCAGTATTTT.

This clonotype has more than one count but fewer than ten. The genes are TRBV30 and TRBJ2-5; D remains unclear. The length of the CDR3 is 12 residues. The germline V gene encodes CDR1 GTSNPN and CDR2 SVGIG (reference sequence). Trimming removed 6 bases from V and 1 base from J, with 9 bases in between. DNA for the CDR3: TGTGCCTGCTCTAGTTCCCAAGAGACCCAGTACTTC. Its protein product is CACSSSQETQYF.

This chain links TRBV11-2 with TRBJ2-7; D gene uncertain. In germline, CDR1 is SGHAT, CDR2 FQNNGV. Deletions cut 5 bases from V and 4 bases from J, with 12 bases between. The CDR3 length is 13 residues. CDR3: CASSAHLGYEQYV. CDR3 in DNA: TGTGCCAGCAGCGCTCACCTGGGATACGAGCAGTACGTC.

The sample holds a few counts of this clonotype. The gene calls are TRBV6-2 or TRBV6-3 and TRBJ2-3; TRBD2 is a possible D gene (5 bases). V gave up 6 bases and J gave up 4 bases, with 17 bases separating them. This CDR3 spans 15 amino acids. Germline values: CDR1 MNHEY, CDR2 SVGEGT. Here the CDR3 reads CASSYPRGAADTQYF. In DNA form, the CDR3 reads TGTGCCAGCAGCTACCCTCGGGGTGCGGCAGATACGCAGTATTTT.

V and J are TRBV3-1 and TRBJ1-2, with 8 bases fitting TRBD1. Trimming cost V 4 bases and J 8 bases; bases outside gene matches: 12. This CDR3 has 15 amino acids. The germline CDR1 and CDR2 sequences are LGHDT and YNNKEL (reference sequence). CDR3: CASSPFGQGVYGYTF. The CDR3 coding sequence is TGTGCCAGCAGCCCCTTTGGACAGGGAGTCTACGGCTACACCTTC.

This chain links TRBV4-3 with TRBJ2-1, with no clear D. V was clipped by 1 base and J by 3 bases, with 16 bases between them. The CDR3 covers 17 residues. The germline gives CDR1 LGHNA, CDR2 YSLEER. The CDR3 sequence: CASSQVGHNRYYNEQFF. The CDR3 DNA is TGCGCCAGCAGCCAAGTGGGCCATAATCGATACTACAATGAGCAGTTCTTC.

The chain combines TRBV7-3 with TRBJ2-3; possible D gene TRBD2, 5 bases. Germline CDR1 and CDR2: SGHTA and FQGTGA. Trimming pared 5 bases from V and 5 bases from J, leaving 17 bases between. This CDR3 spans 15 amino acids. Here the CDR3 DNA reads TGTGCCAGCAGCCAAGTGGGGAGTGGAGTAGATACGCAGTATTTT. It codes for CASSQVGSGVDTQYF.

The sample holds a few counts of this clonotype. This chain uses TRBV2 with TRBJ1-1, with D unresolved. V gave up 3 bases and J gave up 4 bases, with 6 bases separating them. This CDR3 has 12 amino acids. Germline V gene data show CDR1 as SNHLY and CDR2 as FYNNEI. Written as DNA, the CDR3 is TGTGCCAGCAGTGAGGCAGGCACTGAAGCTTTCTTT. Protein: CASSEAGTEAFF.

This clonotype was observed a few times. This sequence joins TRBV29-1 and TRBJ2-5, with 9 bases aligning to TRBD1. The germline gives CDR1 SQVTM, CDR2 ANQGSEA. This CDR3 has 13 amino acids. With V trimmed by 6 bases and J by 2 bases, 4 bases remained unmatched. CDR3 sequence reads: CSVVGTGQETQYF. CDR3 nucleotides: TGCAGCGTCGTCGGGACAGGGCAAGAGACCCAGTACTTC.

This clonotype was seen a few times. V usage is TRBV12-3 or TRBV12-4 and J usage is TRBJ2-2; 9 nucleotides agree with TRBD1. J lost 1 base, V lost 5 bases, and 2 bases had no gene match. The CDR3 runs 15 residues. CDR3 protein: CASSRQGGNTGELFF. The CDR3 coding sequence is TGTGCCAGCAGTAGACAGGGGGGGAACACCGGGGAGCTGTTTTTT.

The chain carries TRBV5-6 and TRBJ1-2, with D perhaps matching TRBD1 (6 bases). CDR3 length: 14 residues. V was shortened by 1 base and J by 2 bases, with 9 bases between the two germline ends. Germline V gives CDR1 SGHDT, CDR2 YYEEEE. The CDR3 protein is CASSLPGANYGYTF. As DNA, the CDR3 is TGTGCCAGCAGCTTGCCAGGGGCCAACTATGGCTACACCTTC.